The rows below give T cell receptor beta chains drawn from one sample of a study of shared clonotypes between healthy human individuals. Assay: immunoSEQ multiplex PCR; the TCRdb copy retains only in-frame clones and omits some. The sample lists 600,000 or so clones, about 95% seen once, with over 0.1% in the top ten. Material for sequencing was naive CD8+ T cells sorted from blood. The receptor set was obtained from a woman in her 30s in good health. Both conserved end residues are part of each CDR3. The order of the fields is clone size, D gene, J gene, V gene, CDR3 DNA, CDR3 protein. The D gene is left open where the match is weak. Expanded clones get a size class; other rows say once, few or many, or leave the size out.

.,TRBD2,TRBJ2-2,TRBV9,TGTGCCAGCAGCGTCGTCTCCGCGGGAGACGCCGGGGAGCTGTTTTTT,CASSVVSAGDAGELFF
.,.,TRBJ1-2,TRBV7-9,TGTGCCAGCAGCTCAGGGGATTCTGGCTACACCTTC,CASSSGDSGYTF
.,TRBD1,TRBJ2-7,TRBV9,TGTGCCAGCAGCGTAAGCGGGACAGGGTACGAGCAGTACTTC,CASSVSGTGYEQYF
.,.,TRBJ2-1,TRBV29-1,TGCAGCGTTGCCATCGGGAGAAACTACAATGAGCAGTTCTTC,CSVAIGRNYNEQFF
.,.,TRBJ2-4,TRBV16,TGTGCCAGCAGCGGGAAGATTAATACGGTTGGAGCCAAAAACATTCAGTACTTC,CASSGKINTVGAKNIQYF
.,.,TRBJ2-6,TRBV5-4,TGTGCCAGCAGCTTACCTGGGGCCAACGTCCTGACTTTC,CASSLPGANVLTF
.,TRBD1,TRBJ1-2,TRBV6-6,TGTGCCAGCGGGCCCGGACAGGCTGGCTACACCTTC,CASGPGQAGYTF
.,TRBD2,TRBJ2-7,TRBV5-4,TGTGCCAGCAGCTTGGGGACTAGCGGGAGTTACGAGCAGTACTTC,CASSLGTSGSYEQYF
.,.,TRBJ2-7,TRBV28,TGTGCCAGCATGGAGACTAGCTCCTACGAGCAGTACTTC,CASMETSSYEQYF
.,.,TRBJ2-7,TRBV28,TGTGCCAGCAGTTTCGGGCCGGCCTACGAGCAGTACTTC,CASSFGPAYEQYF
.,.,TRBJ1-2,TRBV6-5,TGTGCCAGCAGTTACTCGTGGCAGGGAACCACGGATGGCTACACCTTC,CASSYSWQGTTDGYTF
.,TRBD1,TRBJ2-7,TRBV28,TGTGCCAGCAGTTTCCCTTCCCTTGGCAGGGGGCTTGACGAGCAGTACTTC,CASSFPSLGRGLDEQYF
.,.,TRBJ2-7,TRBV6-5,TGTGCCAGCAGTTACGGGGAGAGCTCCTACGAGCAGTACTTC,CASSYGESSYEQYF
.,TRBD1,TRBJ1-1,TRBV28,TGTGCCAGCATTACCGGACAGGGGGCTGGCGCTTTCTTT,CASITGQGAGAFF
few,.,TRBJ1-2,TRBV6-5,TGTGCCAGCAGTTACTCGGAATACCTTAACTATGGCTACACCTTC,CASSYSEYLNYGYTF
few,.,TRBJ1-4,TRBV4-2,TGTGCCAGCAGCCAAGTTGGGGTCAGCAATGAAAAACTGTTTTTT,CASSQVGVSNEKLFF
.,.,TRBJ1-1,TRBV15,TGTGCCACCAGCAGAGATCTGGGAAGCACTGAAGCTTTCTTT,CATSRDLGSTEAFF
.,.,TRBJ2-3,TRBV7-9,TGTGCCAGCAGCTTAGTCGAAGTAAAGATCGGCACAGATACGCAGTATTTT,CASSLVEVKIGTDTQYF